This TCR beta chain was sequenced in a study of cytomegalovirus exposure and HLA in healthy donors. Concerning this clone: The antigen remains unidentified.

Germline CDR1 SEHNR, CDR2 FQNEAQ (reference sequence). The CDR3 length is 15 residues. V gave up 3 bases and J gave up 2 bases; unmatched junction bases: 7. Vbeta (60) and Jbeta (13) primers were used in the PCR. TCRdb keeps only in-frame clones here, not all; method: immunoSEQ multiplex PCR. The top ten clones hold roughly 8% of a sample with about 150,000 clones, roughly 83% of them seen once. Study-level findings and limits: Later on, a genetic analysis was performed. It linked a missense variant in DCLRE1C with V- and J-gene trimming of TCR beta.

This TCR was sampled from a man aged 25 to 40 in good health and CMV-seropositive. The V and J genes are TRBV7-9 and TRBJ2-7; the match to TRBD1 covers 7 bases. Material: PBMCs. The chain's CDR3 is CASSFGQALAYEQYF. Written as DNA, the CDR3 is TGTGCCAGCAGCTTCGGACAGGCCTTAGCCTACGAGCAGTACTTC.